Only one count was recorded for the clone carrying this T cell receptor (beta chain). The data stem from a study of Ad26.COV2.S vaccination and SARS-CoV-2 variants. Treatment indicated: about 20 received Ad26.COV2.S at low or high dose, single or two shots; about 5 received placebo; per-sample allocation not given. Specimens were obtained on day 63 following the first vaccine or placebo injection. Using immunoSEQ multiplex PCR, the repertoire was profiled, and TCRdb retains in-frame clones only, with some absent. Here the sample spans around 300,000 clones, 70% to 90% being singletons. Sequencing used peripheral blood, obtained in a trial of Ad26.COV2.S vaccine versus placebo. The origin of this receptor is a person aged 18 to 59 who received the Ad26.COV2.S COVID-19 vaccine or a placebo.

CDR3: CASRTGGAYEQYF. CDR3 nucleotides: TGTGCCAGCAGGACAGGTGGGGCCTACGAGCAGTACTTC. This sequence joins TRBV28 and TRBJ2-7; D possibly corresponds to TRBD1 (6 bases). The CDR3 consists of 13 residues. V was shortened by 6 bases and J by 2 bases, with 11 bases between the two germline ends. CDR1 and CDR2 from the germline V gene are MDHEN and SYDVKM.